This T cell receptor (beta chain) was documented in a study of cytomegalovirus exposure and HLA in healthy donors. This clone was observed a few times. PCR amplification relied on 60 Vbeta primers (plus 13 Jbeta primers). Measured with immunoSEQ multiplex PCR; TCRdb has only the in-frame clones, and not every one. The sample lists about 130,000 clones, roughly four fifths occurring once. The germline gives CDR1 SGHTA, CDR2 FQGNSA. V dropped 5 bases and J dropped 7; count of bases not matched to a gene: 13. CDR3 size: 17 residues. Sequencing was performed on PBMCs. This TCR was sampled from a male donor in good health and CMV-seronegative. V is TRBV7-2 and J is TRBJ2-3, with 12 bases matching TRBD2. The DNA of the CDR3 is TGTGCCAGCAGCCCACTAACTAGCGGGGGGCCGGGGAATACGCAGTATTTT. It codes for CASSPLTSGGPGNTQYF. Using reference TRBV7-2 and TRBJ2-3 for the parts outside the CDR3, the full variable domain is GAGVSQSPSNKVTEKGKDVELRCDPISGHTALYWYRQSLGQGLEFLIYFQGNSAPDKSGLPSDRFSAERTGGSVSTLTIQRTQQEDSAVYLCASSPLTSGGPGNTQYFGPGTRLTVL.